These 2 T cell receptor beta chains originate from one sample sequenced in a study of T cell responses to AZD1222 COVID-19 vaccine. Sequenced by immunoSEQ multiplex PCR; TCRdb stores in-frame clones only, minus some. Altogether some 61,000 clones are present, less than 90% being singletons, with the ten largest covering approximately 15%. The sample in question was peripheral blood, obtained on day 0 of AZD1222 vaccination. The receptors come from an adult in good health.

The chain combines TRBV12-3 or TRBV12-4 with TRBJ1-2; maybe TRBD1 (6 bases). V lost 5 bases and J 1 base, leaving 8 bases between the germline ends. CDR3 length: 13 amino acids. CDR3 nucleotides: TGTGCCAGCAGTCAGGACAGTAACTATGGCTACACCTTC. Encoded protein: CASSQDSNYGYTF.

A note on this clone: Other nucleotide sequences in the sample specify the same CDR3. This rearrangement joins TRBV18 to TRBJ1-6; 7 bases are shared with TRBD1. The CDR3 is 14 amino acids. V gave up 3 bases and J gave up 7 bases; unmatched junction bases: 3. Germline CDR1 is KGHSH and CDR2 is LQKENI. In DNA, the CDR3 is TGTGCCAGCTCACCCCGGGACAGCAATTCACCCCTCCACTTT. It encodes CASSPRDSNSPLHF.